The 21 T cell receptor beta chains below come from one sample, sequenced in a study of T-cell reconstitution after alpha-beta-depleted transplantation in children. A TCRbeta library incorporating unique molecular identifiers was prepared. TCRdb itself ran the PCR reads through MiXCR, one entry per CDR3 protein. The data contain roughly 790,000 distinct CDR3 sequences, under 20% of them singletons. Here the sequenced sample was PBMCs, mostly from graft donor cells, taken 360 days after TCRalphabeta/CD19-depleted stem cell transplant. The receptor set was obtained from a male patient younger than 18 who had a stem cell transplant for acute lymphoblastic leukemia, so the T cells may come from the graft donor.

CDR3 loop: CAISDPTSGTNTDTQYF. CDR3 coding DNA: TGTGCCATCAGTGACCCGACTAGCGGAACCAACACAGATACGCAGTATTTT. The chain is built from TRBV10-3 and TRBJ2-3; 9 bases are shared with TRBD2. The CDR3 totals 17 residues. V lost 3 bases and J lost 2; bases outside the gene matches: 9. From germline, CDR1 is ENHRY and CDR2 SYGVKD.

This rearrangement joins TRBV29-1 to TRBJ2-2; no definite D call. V shed 6 bases and J shed 6 bases, with 23 bases lying between them. The CDR3 totals 16 residues. Germline V gene lookup returns CDR1 SQVTM and CDR2 ANQGSEA. The CDR3 is CSVAVAPPIGAGELFF. In DNA, the CDR3 is TGCAGCGTGGCGGTGGCGCCCCCGATAGGCGCCGGGGAGCTGTTTTTT.

This clonotype was observed at least ten times. The rearrangement uses TRBV12-3 or TRBV12-4 and TRBJ1-5, with 8 bases that match TRBD1. The V segment lost 6 bases and the J segment 6 bases; nucleotides outside the gene matches: 7. The CDR3 has 14 residues. CDR3 DNA sequence: TGTGCCAGCAGGCGCCGAGACAGGGGTCAGCCCCAGCATTTT. Amino acids: CASRRRDRGQPQHF.

This sequence joins TRBV4-1 and TRBJ2-7; TRBD2 aligns across 9 bases. The length of the CDR3 is 16 residues. Germline V gene sequence: CDR1 MGHRA, CDR2 YSYEKL. The junction had 8 bases not matched to a gene; V was cut back by 5 bases and J by 0 bases. CDR3 DNA: TGCGCCAGCAGCTCTAGCGGGAACCCCAGCTCCTACGAGCAGTACTTC. This sequence encodes CASSSSGNPSSYEQYF.

The rearrangement uses TRBV29-1 and TRBJ2-7; no firm D call. V lost 5 bases, J lost 0 bases, and 8 bases lay in between. CDR3 size: 12 residues. CDR1 and CDR2 from the germline V gene are SQVTM and ANQGSEA. CDR3 protein: CSVLASSYEQYF. The CDR3 nucleotides are TGCAGCGTTTTGGCAAGCTCCTACGAGCAGTACTTC.

V is TRBV29-1 and J is TRBJ1-5; 8 positions agree with TRBD1. The CDR3 loop spans 18 amino acids. Germline CDR1 reads SQVTM; CDR2 reads ANQGSEA. J gave up 2 bases and V 7 bases, and 19 bases lay outside the gene matches. CDR3: CSARSPRGPGRGNQPQHF. In DNA, the CDR3 is TGCAGCGCCCGGAGTCCCAGGGGGCCGGGAAGAGGCAATCAGCCCCAGCATTTT.

This clonotype was seen a handful of times. The chain recombines TRBV10-3 with TRBJ2-1; D uncertain. The CDR3 has 14 residues. Between the trimmed V and J ends, which lost 6 bases and 0 bases, there was a span of 9 bases. CDR1 is ENHRY, CDR2 SYGVKD, per germline. The CDR3 nucleotides are TGTGCCATCAGCACAGAATACTCCTACAATGAGCAGTTCTTC. It encodes CAISTEYSYNEQFF.

This clonotype was detected ten times or more. CDR3 DNA sequence: TGTGCCAGCAGCTTCACCGGGGACTATTACACTGAAGCTTTCTTT. Its protein is CASSFTGDYYTEAFF. The V gene is TRBV11-2, the J gene TRBJ1-1; a possible D gene is TRBD1 (5 bases). The germline CDR1 and CDR2 sequences are SGHAT and FQNNGV. CDR3 length: 15 residues. Trimming took off 3 bases at V and 3 bases at J, with 14 bases between the two ends.

In this sample, this clonotype turned up a few times. The gene calls are TRBV18 and TRBJ2-3; 7 bases line up with TRBD2. Unmatched junction bases numbered 8, after V lost 1 base and J lost 1 base. CDR1 and CDR2 from the germline V gene are KGHSH and LQKENI. This CDR3 spans 17 amino acids. DNA of the CDR3: TGTGCCAGCTCACCACTACCCCCAGGGAGGGGCACAGATACGCAGTATTTT. Translation gives CASSPLPPGRGTDTQYF.

V usage is TRBV12-3 or TRBV12-4 and J usage is TRBJ2-1, with a weak D call TRBD2 (5 bases). V lost 11 bases and J 7 bases, leaving 36 bases between the germline ends. CDR3 size: 19 residues. The CDR3 nucleotides are TGTGCCTTCTGTTTAGCGCTAAGGCATGGTAGCGACCCAGATAATGAGCAGTTCTTC. This translates into CAFCLALRHGSDPDNEQFF.

This clonotype came up a few times. The rearrangement links TRBV11-1 to TRBJ2-2; D ambiguous. Trimming cost V 3 bases and J 1 base, with 9 bases left between them. The germline gives CDR1 SGHAT, CDR2 FQDESV (reference sequence). The CDR3 loop spans 15 amino acids. CDR3 sequence reads: CASSFDYLNTGELFF. CDR3 coding DNA: TGTGCCAGCAGCTTCGATTACCTGAACACCGGGGAGCTGTTTTTT.

The gene calls are TRBV27 and TRBJ2-1; perhaps TRBD2 as D (6 bases). V was cut by 1 base and J by 3 bases, with 16 bases left in between. There are 17 residues in the CDR3. Germline-derived CDR1 and CDR2 are MNHEY and SMNVEV (reference sequence). Written as DNA, the CDR3 is TGTGCCAGCAGTTTATATCCCCTCCGACTAGTCTACAATGAGCAGTTCTTC. This sequence encodes CASSLYPLRLVYNEQFF.

The chain carries TRBV12-3 or TRBV12-4 and TRBJ2-1; 11 nucleotides agree with TRBD1. The V gene end was trimmed by 3 bases and the J gene end by 5 bases; junction bases not matched to a gene: 3. This CDR3 is 15 amino acids long. The CDR3 coding sequence is TGTGCCAGCAGTTTTGGACAGGGGGCGGACAATGAGCAGTTCTTC. It is translated as CASSFGQGADNEQFF.

V is TRBV7-3 and J is TRBJ2-1, with D unclear. The V end lost 0 bases, the J end lost 0 bases, and 12 bases lay between the germline ends. The CDR3 extends over 17 amino acids. CDR1 SGHTA and CDR2 FQGTGA come from the germline V gene. CDR3 bases: TGTGCCAGCAGCTTAACTCCCGGGTTTAGCTCCTACAATGAGCAGTTCTTC. Its translation: CASSLTPGFSSYNEQFF.

Only a few counts were recorded for this clonotype. The gene calls are TRBV7-2 and TRBJ2-1; TRBD2 matches 16 bases. The CDR3 runs to 16 residues. Per the germline V gene, CDR1 is SGHTA and CDR2 is FQGNSA. J gave up 8 bases and V 0 bases, and 1 base lay outside the gene matches. This chain's CDR3 is CASSLAGTSGRDEQFF. CDR3 DNA sequence: TGTGCCAGCAGCTTAGCGGGGACTAGCGGGAGGGATGAGCAGTTCTTC.

This clonotype was seen a few times. The chain links TRBV5-6 to TRBJ1-1, with D perhaps matching TRBD1 (5 bases). CDR1 SGHDT and CDR2 YYEEEE come from the germline V gene. V dropped 0 bases and J dropped 11 bases, with 17 bases sitting between them. The CDR3 is made up of 14 amino acids. The CDR3 protein is CASSLVGTTEDAFF. In DNA, the CDR3 is TGTGCCAGCAGCTTGGTGGGGACCACCGAGGACGCTTTCTTT.

This clonotype has just a few counts. CDR3 DNA sequence: TGTGCCACCAGCAGAGACTACAATGAGCAGTTCTTC. Amino acid sequence: CATSRDYNEQFF. This chain connects TRBV15 to TRBJ2-1; D not resolved. V shed 0 bases and J shed 3 bases, with 0 bases lying between them. The CDR3 has 12 residues. Germline CDR1 LNHNV, CDR2 YYDKDF (reference sequence).

This clonotype has more than one count but fewer than ten. This rearrangement joins TRBV15 to TRBJ2-1; D is unresolved. V shed 0 bases and J shed 7 bases, with 10 bases lying between them. CDR1 and CDR2 from the germline V gene are LNHNV and YYDKDF (reference sequence). The CDR3 extends over 14 amino acids. The CDR3 DNA sequence: TGTGCCACCAGCAGAGATCGGCCTAGGAATGAGCAGTTCTTC. This sequence encodes CATSRDRPRNEQFF.

This clonotype was seen a few times. The rearrangement joins TRBV12-3 or TRBV12-4 to TRBJ2-7; tentative D call: TRBD1 (6 bases). Trimming took off 6 bases at V and 6 bases at J, with 12 bases between the two ends. CDR3 length: 12 residues. CDR3 DNA: TGTGCCAGCAGCATAGGGACACCCGAGCAGTACTTC. This translates into CASSIGTPEQYF.

This clonotype has more than one count but fewer than ten. V is TRBV6-5 and J is TRBJ1-3; 7 bases map to TRBD1. Per the germline V gene, CDR1 is MNHEY and CDR2 is SVGAGI. V shed 0 bases, J shed 5 bases, and the junction held 4 bases outside the gene matches. CDR3 size: 15 residues. Written as DNA, the CDR3 is TGTGCCAGCAGTTACTCAGTAGGGGGCAGAAACACCATATATTTT. Translation: CASSYSVGGRNTIYF.

The chain combines TRBV2 with TRBJ1-1; TRBD1 might be the D (5 bases). This CDR3 is 15 amino acids long. V was pared by 8 bases and J by 1 base, with 17 bases between. Germline values: CDR1 SNHLY, CDR2 FYNNEI. The CDR3 DNA follows: TGTGCCAGCGCTATACTACAGGCAACGAACACTGAAGCTTTCTTT. Protein product: CASAILQATNTEAFF.